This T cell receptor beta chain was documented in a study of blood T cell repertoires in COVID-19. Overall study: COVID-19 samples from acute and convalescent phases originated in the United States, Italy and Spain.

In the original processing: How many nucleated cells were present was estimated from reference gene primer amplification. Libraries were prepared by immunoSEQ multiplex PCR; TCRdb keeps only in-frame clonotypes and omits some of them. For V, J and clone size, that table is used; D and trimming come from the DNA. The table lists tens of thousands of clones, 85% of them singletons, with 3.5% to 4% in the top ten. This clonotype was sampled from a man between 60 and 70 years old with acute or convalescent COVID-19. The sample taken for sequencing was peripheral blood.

CDR3: CASSQSCPGQGRYEQYF. DNA of the CDR3: TGCGCCAGCAGTCAATCGTGCCCGGGACAGGGTAGGTACGAGCAGTACTTC. V is TRBV23-1 and J is TRBJ2-7; 9 positions agree with TRBD1. TRBV23-1 is classed as an ORF, of uncertain function. The CDR3 runs 17 residues. J was trimmed by 4 bases and V by 0 bases; bases with no gene match: 10.